This T cell receptor beta chain was observed in a study of T cells in Graves' hyperthyroidism and ophthalmopathy. Points from the study as a whole: A model using 13 V-J features told ophthalmopathy apart from stable hyperthyroidism. Blood also carried most thyroid clonotypes expanded above 0.001.

Diagnostic assessment was based on clinical symptoms, serum thyroxine and TRAb, thyroid ultrasound and orbital computed tomography. Regions amplified from RNA transcripts were the TCR beta CDR3 regions. Initially, a first-round RT-PCR of the TCR CDR3 employed the HTBI primer set. TCRdb processed the multiplex PCR reads anew with MiXCR; each CDR3 protein has one entry. Among about 840,000 distinct CDR3 sequences listed, roughly 37% were seen once. In the case of this clonotype: What it recognizes is unknown.

CDR3 size: 15 residues. Germline V CDR1 and CDR2: SGHDN, FVKESK. V was pared by 4 bases and J by 3 bases, with 16 bases between. The sample taken for sequencing was blood. V usage is TRBV14 and J usage is TRBJ2-7; D may be TRBD2 (5 bases). The sequence derives from a man in his late teens or twenties with Graves' hyperthyroidism. The CDR3 DNA is TGTGCCAGCAGCCCCGGGATCGGGCCCTTCTACGAGCAGTACTTC. It codes for CASSPGIGPFYEQYF.